This T cell receptor (beta chain) was captured in a study of blood T cell repertoires in COVID-19 (dated by TCRdb to 2018 to 2020). Regarding the complete study: Samples from collaborators originated in the United States, Italy and Spain and spanned both the acute and convalescent phases of COVID-19. The material from the prospective study consisted of cDNA or gDNA derived from T cells, B-cell-depleted T cells, or PBMCs. Subjects who had been exposed to COVID-19, were actively infected with it, or had recovered from it provided the deeply sampled blood TCRbeta repertoires that made up the dataset. A freely available public database, intended as a resource for researchers studying the immune response to SARS-CoV-2, is where the repertoires were released. Samples came from the ongoing ImmuneRACE study (first 160 participants) plus 1,254 subjects from 6 global collaborators. Nearly every sample came with metadata listing a de-identified subject ID, COVID-19 status, age in years and sex. HLA class I and class II types, where available, came from metadata supplied by the sample provider rather than from assay-based typing.

TCRbeta CDR3 regions were amplified from genomic DNA by means of the immunoSEQ Assay, a bias-controlled multiplex PCR. The authors' pipeline ran thus. Nucleated cell counts per sample were estimated from amplification of reference gene primers within the assay. Sequence reads were collapsed and filtered to measure the absolute abundance of every unique TCRbeta CDR3 rearrangement. For each sample, productive Simpson clonality was calculated by taking the square root of Simpson's diversity index across productive rearrangements. The clones in this table, taken by TCRdb from immuneACCESS, are in-frame only. Not every clone is retained; where verified, under half of the shortfall comes from an unresolved V gene, and the cause of the rest is unknown. V, J and clone size reflect that table, while D and trimming were determined from the DNA. Here the sample has about 85,000 clones; around 82% occur a single time. The ten top clones hold roughly 1.2% of the sample.

On this clone itself: It lacks a known antigen. No base quality values were provided; no much bigger clone lies one nucleotide off.

Collaborating institutions collected whole blood in K2EDTA tubes following their own protocols. Collaborator samples were shipped for TCRbeta analysis as frozen whole blood, isolated PBMCs, or DNA extracted from either sample type. For this chain, trimming is 0 bases at the V end and 4 bases at the J end, and the number of junction bases without a gene match is 4. CDR1 and CDR2, looked up from the germline V gene, are SGDLS and YYNGEE. Its CDR3 holds 15 amino acids, cysteine through phenylalanine. Only the CDR3 portion is preserved as DNA: 45 bases, with reading frame beginning at the first base. Study-wide conclusions, independent of this receptor: The quantity of clinical and demographic metadata differed by source and by participant and was supplied without curation.

The sequence links TRBV9 to TRBJ2-3, and 8 junctional nucleotides match TRBD2. This clonotype was obtained from an elderly woman with acute or convalescent COVID-19. The sequenced sample was peripheral blood. The CDR3 has the sequence CASSVGAGGADTQYF. The base sequence is TGTGCCAGCAGCGTAGGCGCGGGGGGTGCAGATACGCAGTATTTT.